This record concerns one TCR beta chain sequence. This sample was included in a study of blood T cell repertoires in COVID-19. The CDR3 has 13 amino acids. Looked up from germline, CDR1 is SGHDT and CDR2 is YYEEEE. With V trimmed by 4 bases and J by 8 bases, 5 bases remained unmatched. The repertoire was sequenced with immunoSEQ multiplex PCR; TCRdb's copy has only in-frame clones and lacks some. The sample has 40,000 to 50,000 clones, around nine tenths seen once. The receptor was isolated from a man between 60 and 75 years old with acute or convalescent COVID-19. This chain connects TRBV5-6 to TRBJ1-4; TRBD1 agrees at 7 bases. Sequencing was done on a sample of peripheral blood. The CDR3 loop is CASSRQGAEKLFF. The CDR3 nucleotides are TGTGCCAGCAGCCGACAGGGTGCAGAAAAACTGTTTTTT.